This T cell receptor beta chain was recovered during a study of technical replicates of blood from a few donors. This clone was counted a single time. Germline CDR1 and CDR2: SEHNR and FQNEAQ (reference sequence). V shed 1 base and J 8 bases; nucleotides not matched to a gene: 16. The CDR3 is 18 amino acids. Data came from immunoSEQ multiplex PCR; TCRdb stores just in-frame clones and leaves some out. The table shows about 79,000 clones, with under 95% occurring only once. The gene calls are TRBV7-9 and TRBJ1-2, with 10 nucleotides matching TRBD1. The sequencing input was T cells isolated from PBMCs. This clonotype was sampled from a human donor in good health. The CDR3 sequence is CASSLGRDRGPANGGYTF. In nucleotides, the CDR3 is TGTGCCAGCAGCTTAGGGCGGGACAGGGGTCCGGCTAACGGGGGCTACACCTTC.